The source of this T cell receptor beta chain is a study of OX40 agonist ivuxolimab in advanced cancers. Germline loops: CDR1 MGHDK, CDR2 SYGVNS. Trimming shortened V by 2 bases and J by 1 base, and 6 bases separated the two germline ends. This CDR3 is 14 amino acids long. Profiled with immunoSEQ multiplex PCR; TCRdb holds only in-frame clones, not every one. The data contain about 93,000 clones, roughly 90% of them singletons. Overall study findings and caveats: Expanded clones were, on average, more numerous in CD8+ T cells than in CD4+.

Notes on this clone: Its specificity is not known.

The origin of this receptor is an adult with an advanced solid tumor such as melanoma, head and neck, liver or kidney cancer. The sample in question was CD4+ or CD8+ T cells sorted from blood, obtained in a trial of the OX40 agonist ivuxolimab. The chain couples TRBV25-1 to TRBJ1-5, with D unclear. This CDR3 reads CASSESGSNQPQHF. The DNA for the CDR3 is TGTGCCAGCAGTGAAAGTGGAAGCAATCAGCCCCAGCATTTT.